The rows below give T cell receptor beta chains drawn from one sample of a study of OX40 agonist ivuxolimab in advanced cancers. Profiled with immunoSEQ multiplex PCR; TCRdb holds only in-frame clones, not every one. The repertoire holds more than 50,000 clones, with 70% to 85% as singletons. Here the sequenced sample was CD4+ or CD8+ T cells sorted from blood, taken in a trial of the OX40 agonist ivuxolimab. The receptors originated from an adult with an advanced solid tumor such as melanoma, head and neck, liver or kidney cancer. Both conserved end residues are part of each CDR3. The D gene is left open where the match is weak. The size field is filled for only some rows; it gives once, few, many or a size class.

clone size,V gene,D gene,J gene,CDR3 DNA,CDR3 protein
NA,TRBV4-1,NA,TRBJ2-2,TGCGCCAGCAGCCAGGCCCTAATGGGGACCACCGGGGAGCTGTTTTTT,CASSQALMGTTGELFF
NA,TRBV11-3,TRBD1,TRBJ2-1,TGTGCCAGCAGCCTGGACAGCCTCAGGGGGCATGAGCAGTTCTTC,CASSLDSLRGHEQFF
NA,TRBV9,NA,TRBJ2-3,TGTGCCAGCAGCGTTACCGCAGATACGCAGTATTTT,CASSVTADTQYF
few,TRBV2,NA,TRBJ2-1,TGTGCCAGCAGTGAACACAATGAGCAGTTCTTC,CASSEHNEQFF
NA,TRBV27,NA,TRBJ1-2,TGTGCCAGCAGGGGGAATGAGGTGGTCGGGTATGGCTACACCTTC,CASRGNEVVGYGYTF
NA,TRBV14,NA,TRBJ1-5,TGTGCCAGCAGCCCGAATAGCAATCAGCCCCAGCATTTT,CASSPNSNQPQHF
NA,TRBV2,TRBD1,TRBJ2-7,TGTGCCAGCAGCCGGGACAGAAACTACGAGCAGTACTTC,CASSRDRNYEQYF
once,TRBV7-8,NA,TRBJ2-1,TGTGCCAGCAGCGGGATAGGTAGTGATGAGCAGTTCTTC,CASSGIGSDEQFF
NA,TRBV27,NA,TRBJ2-1,TGTGCCAGCAGTTCTACAGGGTGGGCTGAGCAGTTCTTC,CASSSTGWAEQFF
NA,TRBV7-8,NA,TRBJ1-1,TGTGCCAGCAGCTTGGCAGGGGTGAACACTGAAGCTTTCTTT,CASSLAGVNTEAFF
NA,TRBV2,TRBD1,TRBJ2-7,TGTGCCAGCAGTCTGGACAGGGGGTACGAGCAGTACTTC,CASSLDRGYEQYF
NA,TRBV5-6,TRBD1,TRBJ2-7,TGTGCCAGCAGCTTGGCAGGGACAGGGGGACTCTACGAGCAGTACTTC,CASSLAGTGGLYEQYF
NA,TRBV29-1,TRBD2,TRBJ2-1,TGCAGCGTTGGGACTAGCGGAATCCCCCTGAGCTCCTACAATGAGCAGTTCTTC,CSVGTSGIPLSSYNEQFF
NA,TRBV28,NA,TRBJ2-7,TGTGCCAGCAGTTCTCTCGGAACGAGCTACGAGCAGTACTTC,CASSSLGTSYEQYF
NA,TRBV5-1,NA,TRBJ1-4,TGCGCCAGCAGCTTTCGCGGGACGGAGAATGAAAAACTGTTTTTT,CASSFRGTENEKLFF
NA,TRBV7-2,TRBD1,TRBJ1-1,TGTGCCAGCAGCTTACTGACAGGGACGAACACTGAAGCTTTCTTT,CASSLLTGTNTEAFF
once,TRBV18,NA,TRBJ2-5,TGTGCCAGCTCACCAAGAAGGGCAGAGACCCAGTACTTC,CASSPRRAETQYF
NA,TRBV10-3,NA,TRBJ2-6,TGTGCCACCGGTGAAAGGGCCGGATTAAGCTCTGGGGCCAACGTCCTGACTTTC,CATGERAGLSSGANVLTF
NA,TRBV5-4,NA,TRBJ2-5,TGTGCCACGGGGATACAGGGTACAGAGACCCAGTACTTC,CATGIQGTETQYF
NA,TRBV5-1,NA,TRBJ2-5,TGCGCCAGCAGCTCGGGGACACCCGCGACGGGGACCCAGTACTTC,CASSSGTPATGTQYF
NA,TRBV19,NA,TRBJ2-3,TGTGCCAGTAGCGAAAATGCAGATACGCAGTATTTT,CASSENADTQYF
NA,TRBV7-8,NA,TRBJ1-3,TGTGCCAGCAGCTTGCGCATCTCTGGAAACACCATATATTTT,CASSLRISGNTIYF
NA,TRBV5-4,TRBD2,TRBJ2-1,TGTGCCAGCAGCCGGACTAGCGGGAGCGATGAGCAGTTCTTC,CASSRTSGSDEQFF
NA,TRBV5-4,NA,TRBJ2-5,TGTGCCAGCAGCTCGGGACTGGGCTACCAAGAGACCCAGTACTTC,CASSSGLGYQETQYF
few,TRBV6-1,NA,TRBJ1-5,TGTGCCAGCACGACCCGCCGCGGCAATCAGCCCCAGCATTTT,CASTTRRGNQPQHF
once,TRBV15,TRBD2,TRBJ2-1,TGTGCCACCAGCAGAGATATTAGTAGCGGGGCGTACAATGAGCAGTTCTTC,CATSRDISSGAYNEQFF
few,TRBV2,NA,TRBJ1-5,TGTGCCAGCAGTGAATGGGGGTTACGGCAGCCCCAGCATTTT,CASSEWGLRQPQHF
NA,TRBV28,TRBD2,TRBJ2-7,TGTGCCAGCAGTGTTCCACTAGCGGGATCCTACGAGCAGTACTTC,CASSVPLAGSYEQYF
NA,TRBV28,TRBD1,TRBJ2-2,TGTGCCAGCATCCAGGACAGGGGGGATACCGGGGAGCTGTTTTTT,CASIQDRGDTGELFF
NA,TRBV9,NA,TRBJ1-5,TGTGCCAGCAGCGTAGCGGGAGACTCTCAGCCCCAGCATTTT,CASSVAGDSQPQHF
NA,TRBV7-8,NA,TRBJ1-1,TGTGCCAGCAGCCCCACAATGAACACTGAAGCTTTCTTT,CASSPTMNTEAFF
NA,TRBV5-6,NA,TRBJ1-2,TGTGCCAGCAGCTTAACCCCTCGCAGGGCTGGAACGGGCTACACCTTC,CASSLTPRRAGTGYTF
NA,TRBV28,NA,TRBJ1-5,TGTGCCAGCAGTTTCCAAGGATGGGTGCAGACGCCCCAGCATTTT,CASSFQGWVQTPQHF
NA,TRBV2,TRBD2,TRBJ2-7,TGTGCCAGCAGCCCTAGGACTAGCGGGAGTAGCTACGAGCAGTACTTC,CASSPRTSGSSYEQYF
NA,TRBV4-2,TRBD2,TRBJ2-3,TGTGCCAGCAGCCAAGGCCGCGGGAGGGGCACAGATACGCAGTATTTT,CASSQGRGRGTDTQYF
NA,TRBV6-1,NA,TRBJ2-1,TGTGCCAGCAGTGCTCTGAATGAGCAGTTCTTC,CASSALNEQFF
NA,TRBV11-2,NA,TRBJ1-1,TGTGCCAGCACCCCTCCCTCTGCGGGTGTGAACACTGAAGCTTTCTTT,CASTPPSAGVNTEAFF
NA,TRBV18,TRBD1,TRBJ1-1,TGTGCCAGCTCGAGACAGGGTCAGCACACTGAAGCTTTCTTT,CASSRQGQHTEAFF
once,TRBV5-1,NA,TRBJ2-5,TGCGCCAGCGTGGGGCGGGACCCGTACCAAGAGACCCAGTACTTC,CASVGRDPYQETQYF
NA,TRBV28,NA,TRBJ1-5,TGTGCCAGCAGTTTAGGGGGGGCCCAAGGTCAGCCCCAGCATTTT,CASSLGGAQGQPQHF
NA,TRBV4-2,NA,TRBJ1-2,TGTGCCAGCAGCCAGCCGGGACCCAGTACGGGCTACACCTTC,CASSQPGPSTGYTF
NA,TRBV5-1,TRBD2,TRBJ2-1,TGCGCCAGCAGCTTGGAGGGCGGGGGGGACAATGAGCAGTTCTTC,CASSLEGGGDNEQFF